This paragraph covers one T cell receptor (beta chain) sequence. Its antigen is not known. Germline lookup yields CDR1 SGHDT and CDR2 YYEEEE. The V gene lost 7 bases and the J gene lost 0 bases, with 14 bases spanning the gap. This CDR3 comprises 16 residues. Repertoires were generated with immunoSEQ multiplex PCR, while TCRdb's copy carries only in-frame clones and drops some. This table holds 180,000 or so clones, about 88% found once. This specimen belongs to a study of T cell responses to AZD1222 COVID-19 vaccine. General observations from the study: Recipients of two AZD1222 doses showed rising Spike-specific TCR breadth and depth. A reported finding is that nearly half of spike-specific TCRs target unmutated variant regions. All repertoire sampling was performed exclusively after the peak T cell response. Distributed over spike, vaccine-associated CD4 TCRs predominated at 160-218 and 743-854.

The chain couples TRBV5-6 to TRBJ2-6; D may correspond to TRBD1 or TRBD2 (5 bases each). Sequences were derived from peripheral blood, sampled on day 0 of AZD1222 vaccination. This sequence originates from an adult in good health. The CDR3 reads CASLLGPTSGANVLTF. The CDR3 coding sequence is TGTGCCAGCTTATTGGGACCCACCTCTGGGGCCAACGTCCTGACTTTC.